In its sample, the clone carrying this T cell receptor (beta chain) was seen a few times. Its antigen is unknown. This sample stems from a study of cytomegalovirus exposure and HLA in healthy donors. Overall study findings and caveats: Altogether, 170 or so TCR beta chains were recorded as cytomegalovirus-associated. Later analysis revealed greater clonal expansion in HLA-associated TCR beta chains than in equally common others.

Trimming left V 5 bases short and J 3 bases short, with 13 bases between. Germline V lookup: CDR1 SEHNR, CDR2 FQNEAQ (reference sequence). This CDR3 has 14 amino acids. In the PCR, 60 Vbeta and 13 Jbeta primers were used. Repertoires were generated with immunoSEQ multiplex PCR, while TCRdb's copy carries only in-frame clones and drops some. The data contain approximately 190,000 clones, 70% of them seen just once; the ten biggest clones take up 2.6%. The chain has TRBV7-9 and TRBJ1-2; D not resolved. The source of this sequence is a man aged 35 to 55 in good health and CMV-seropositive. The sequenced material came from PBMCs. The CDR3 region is CASSPGEGYYGYTF. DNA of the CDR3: TGTGCCAGCAGCCCCGGGGAGGGCTACTATGGCTACACCTTC.